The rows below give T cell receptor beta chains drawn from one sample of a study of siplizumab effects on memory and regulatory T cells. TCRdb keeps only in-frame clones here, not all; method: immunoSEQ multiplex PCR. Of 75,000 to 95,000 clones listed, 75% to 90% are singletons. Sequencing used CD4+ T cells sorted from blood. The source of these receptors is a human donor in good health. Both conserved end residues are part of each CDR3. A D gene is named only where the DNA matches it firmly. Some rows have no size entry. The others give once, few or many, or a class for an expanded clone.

CAWSVVRAGYTF	TGTGCCTGGAGTGTTGTCAGGGCAGGCTACACCTTC	TRBV30	NA	NA	TRBJ1-2
CASSFPARDYEQYF	TGTGCCAGCAGCTTTCCGGCGCGGGACTACGAGCAGTACTTC	TRBV7-9	NA	NA	TRBJ2-7
CASSSGPRGHEQYF	TGTGCCAGCAGCTCGGGACCAAGAGGCCACGAGCAGTACTTC	TRBV11-2	NA	NA	TRBJ2-7
CASRTGEYGELFF	TGTGCCAGCAGGACAGGGGAATACGGGGAGCTGTTTTTT	TRBV2	NA	TRBD1	TRBJ2-2
CASRKGGPYSNQPQHF	TGTGCCAGCAGGAAGGGGGGGCCCTATAGCAATCAGCCCCAGCATTTT	TRBV6-6	few	NA	TRBJ1-5
CASSSLRLGDTDTQYF	TGTGCCAGCAGCTCCCTCCGACTAGGTGACACAGATACGCAGTATTTT	TRBV7-9	NA	NA	TRBJ2-3
CASSSIGTSSNEQFF	TGTGCCAGCAGCTCGATTGGGACTAGCTCCAATGAGCAGTTCTTC	TRBV5-4	NA	TRBD2	TRBJ2-1
CASSFGGGGYTF	TGTGCCAGCAGTTTCGGGGGAGGCGGCTACACCTTC	TRBV6-6	few	NA	TRBJ1-2
CASSARDGYGYTF	TGTGCCAGCAGCGCTCGGGACGGCTATGGCTACACCTTC	TRBV7-2	once	NA	TRBJ1-2
CASNAGTSGTYEQYF	TGTGCCAGCAACGCCGGGACTAGCGGGACCTACGAGCAGTACTTC	TRBV5-4	NA	TRBD2	TRBJ2-7
CASIKYGGGRGSPLHF	TGTGCCAGCATCAAATACGGCGGGGGAAGGGGTTCACCCCTCCACTTT	TRBV5-6	NA	NA	TRBJ1-6
CASSLTDLSTEAFF	TGTGCCAGCAGCTTAACGGATCTTTCCACTGAAGCTTTCTTT	TRBV7-3	NA	NA	TRBJ1-1
CASSRDRGPHTGELFF	TGTGCCAGTAGTAGGGACAGGGGACCCCACACCGGGGAGCTGTTTTTT	TRBV19	NA	TRBD1	TRBJ2-2
CASSVGTASLGANVLTF	TGTGCCAGCAGCGTCGGGACAGCGTCACTCGGGGCCAACGTCCTGACTTTC	TRBV9	NA	TRBD1	TRBJ2-6
CASSLVGGRATFF	TGTGCCAGCAGCTTAGTGGGCGGGAGGGCCACGTTCTTC	TRBV7-2	NA	TRBD2	TRBJ2-1
CASSDRQGGTQYF	TGTGCCAGCAGTGACCGACAGGGAGGTACGCAGTATTTT	TRBV6-1	NA	NA	TRBJ2-3
CASTLKPLPGLSYNEQFF	TGTGCCAGCACCCTAAAGCCCCTTCCGGGCCTTTCCTACAATGAGCAGTTCTTC	TRBV21-1	NA	NA	TRBJ2-1
CASSREGTGADTQYF	TGCGCCAGCAGCCGGGAGGGGACGGGGGCAGATACGCAGTATTTT	TRBV4-1	NA	TRBD2	TRBJ2-3
CASSPPSAGTYGYTF	TGTGCCAGCTCACCACCATCGGCAGGGACCTATGGCTACACCTTC	TRBV18	NA	NA	TRBJ1-2
CASGLVLGGPNYGYTF	TGTGCTAGTGGTTTGGTCCTTGGAGGGCCTAACTATGGCTACACCTTC	TRBV12-5	NA	NA	TRBJ1-2
CASSLEPQGDTQYF	TGCGCCAGCAGCCTAGAACCCCAGGGGGATACGCAGTATTTT	TRBV5-1	NA	NA	TRBJ2-3
CASSLEQALYF	TGTGCCAGCAGCTTAGAACAGGCCTTATACTTC	TRBV7-2	NA	NA	TRBJ2-5
CASSPSDSYGYTF	TGTGCCAGCAGTCCCTCGGACAGCTATGGCTACACCTTC	TRBV6-6	NA	NA	TRBJ1-2
CASSLGRLDVEQFF	TGCGCCAGCAGCTTGGGCCGACTAGACGTTGAGCAGTTCTTC	TRBV5-1	NA	NA	TRBJ2-1
CASTPGLAYNEQFF	TGCGCCAGCACCCCGGGACTAGCATACAATGAGCAGTTCTTC	TRBV5-1	once	TRBD2	TRBJ2-1
CASSWADSLSYEQYF	TGTGCCAGTAGTTGGGCGGACAGCCTCTCCTACGAGCAGTACTTC	TRBV19	NA	NA	TRBJ2-7
CASSLQDISNQPQHF	TGTGCCAGCAGCTTGCAGGACATTAGCAATCAGCCCCAGCATTTT	TRBV5-5	once	NA	TRBJ1-5
CASLPGDSMKWYGYTF	TGCGCCAGCTTACCGGGCGACAGCATGAAATGGTATGGCTACACCTTC	TRBV4-1	NA	NA	TRBJ1-2
CASSRNTGELFF	TGCGCCAGCAGCCGTAACACCGGGGAGCTGTTTTTT	TRBV5-1	NA	NA	TRBJ2-2
CASSLDRKNTEAFF	TGCGCCAGCAGCTTGGACAGGAAGAACACTGAAGCTTTCTTT	TRBV5-1	NA	NA	TRBJ1-1
CAWSRDSLKLFF	TGTGCCTGGAGTAGGGACAGTCTAAAACTGTTTTTT	TRBV30	NA	TRBD1	TRBJ1-4
CASSKPGQGTTKNIQYF	TGTGCCAGCAGCAAACCGGGACAGGGGACCACCAAAAACATTCAGTACTTC	TRBV5-6	NA	TRBD1	TRBJ2-4
CSVERDRIQETQYF	TGCAGCGTTGAACGGGACAGGATCCAAGAGACCCAGTACTTC	TRBV29-1	NA	TRBD1	TRBJ2-5
CASSPAGGETGQFF	TGCGCCAGCAGCCCCGCCGGAGGAGAAACAGGGCAGTTCTTC	TRBV5-1	NA	NA	TRBJ2-1
CASRQTSGGYEQYF	TGTGCCAGCAGGCAAACTAGCGGGGGATACGAGCAGTACTTC	TRBV7-8	NA	TRBD2	TRBJ2-7
CASSESGRVKKLFF	TGTGCCAGCAGTGAAAGTGGGCGTGTCAAAAAACTGTTTTTT	TRBV2	NA	NA	TRBJ1-4
CASSLGTSGRRTGELFF	TGCGCCAGCAGCTTAGGGACTAGCGGGAGACGGACCGGGGAGCTGTTTTTT	TRBV5-1	NA	TRBD2	TRBJ2-2
CASSQRDRGSGANVLTF	TGTGCCAGCAGCCAGAGGGACAGGGGGAGCGGGGCCAACGTCCTGACTTTC	TRBV4-2	NA	TRBD1	TRBJ2-6
CASSLGDSAGNTIYF	TGTGCCAGCAGCTTAGGGGACAGTGCTGGAAACACCATATATTTT	TRBV7-9	once	TRBD1	TRBJ1-3
CAWSDNTGELFF	TGTGCCTGGAGCGATAACACCGGGGAGCTGTTTTTT	TRBV30	NA	NA	TRBJ2-2
CASSQAPGGGTGELFF	TGTGCCAGCAGCCAAGCCCCGGGGGGGGGAACCGGGGAGCTGTTTTTT	TRBV4-2	NA	TRBD2	TRBJ2-2
CACPGGMDGYTF	TGTGCCTGCCCCGGAGGGATGGATGGCTACACCTTC	TRBV30	once	NA	TRBJ1-2
CASSLVGGARTDTQYF	TGTGCCAGCAGCTTGGTTGGCGGGGCACGGACAGATACGCAGTATTTT	TRBV5-6	NA	NA	TRBJ2-3
CAISDPRTTTYPDTQYF	TGTGCCATCAGTGATCCTAGGACTACTACCTACCCAGATACGCAGTATTTT	TRBV10-3	NA	NA	TRBJ2-3
CASSQSLVRLNTEAFF	TGTGCCAGCAGCCAATCCCTTGTCAGACTGAACACTGAAGCTTTCTTT	TRBV16	NA	NA	TRBJ1-1
CASRLDSLNTEAFF	TGCGCCAGCAGACTGGACAGCCTGAACACTGAAGCTTTCTTT	TRBV5-1	NA	NA	TRBJ1-1
CAWNRGRSDYGYTF	TGTGCCTGGAACAGGGGGCGGAGCGACTATGGCTACACCTTC	TRBV30	NA	TRBD1	TRBJ1-2
CASSAREERADTQYF	TGTGCCAGCAGCGCGCGGGAGGAGAGGGCAGATACGCAGTATTTT	TRBV21-1	NA	NA	TRBJ2-3